Sequencing of this T cell receptor beta chain was carried out in a study of T cell responses to AZD1222 COVID-19 vaccine. J lost 14 bases, V lost 0 bases, and 1 base had no gene match. CDR3 length equals 12 residues. Per the germline V gene, CDR1 is LGHNA and CDR2 is YNFKEQ. Assay: immunoSEQ multiplex PCR; the TCRdb copy retains only in-frame clones and omits some. Of more than 85,000 clones in the sample, roughly 90% were seen once. The sequencing used peripheral blood, collected 28 days after the second AZD1222 dose. V and J are TRBV4-2 and TRBJ1-4, with TRBD1 identical over 9 bases. This TCR derives from an adult who received the AZD1222 COVID-19 vaccine. The CDR3 region is CASSQEGTGLFF. In DNA, the CDR3 is TGTGCCAGCAGCCAAGAAGGGACAGGGCTGTTTTTT.